The next 7 T cell receptor beta chains were all read from a single sample in a study of pediatric ulcerative colitis (dated by TCRdb to about 2019). The method was the immunoSEQ multiplex PCR assay. TCRdb stores this immuneACCESS table with in-frame sequences only. Part of the clones is absent; in the studies checked, under half of the shortfall reflects unresolved V genes, and no reason is known for the rest. A total of over 30,000 clones appear in this sample, roughly three quarters of them only once. Over 0.95% of the sample comes from the top ten. One to two pinch biopsies were taken from the rectum for research during colonoscopy. The sequenced sample was gut tissue. The origin of the receptors is a boy younger than 18 with mild ulcerative colitis.

The chain carries TRBV30 and TRBJ1-6; D gene ambiguous. The CDR3 totals 11 residues. V was shortened by 4 bases and J by 9 bases, with 7 bases between the two germline ends. CDR1 GTSNPN and CDR2 SVGIG come from the germline V gene (reference sequence). The CDR3 nucleotides are TGTGCCTGGACCATCGGTTCACCCCTCCACTTT. Translation gives CAWTIGSPLHF.

The chain recombines TRBV5-1 with TRBJ2-7, with TRBD1 identical over 9 bases. Germline CDR1 SGHRS, CDR2 YFSETQ. The ends lost 2 bases at V and 6 bases at J; junction bases unmatched: 15. The CDR3 is 17 amino acids. This chain's CDR3 is CASSFGDRVIGFSEQYF. In DNA, the CDR3 is TGCGCCAGCAGCTTCGGGGACAGGGTCATTGGTTTCTCCGAGCAGTACTTC.

V gene TRBV10-3 combines with J gene TRBJ2-3; D is perhaps TRBD2 (5 bases). Trimming pared 4 bases from V and 1 base from J, leaving 15 bases between. The CDR3 is 16 residues long. CDR1 is ENHRY and CDR2 is SYGVKD in the germline V gene. The CDR3 nucleotides read TGTGCCATCAGTGCTCACGCACCGGAGGGCACAGATACGCAGTATTTT. Translated, it gives CAISAHAPEGTDTQYF.

The CDR3 DNA is TGTGCCTGGAACGTGGCGGGGGGGCTGGAGACCCAGTACTTC. This codes for CAWNVAGGLETQYF. V usage is TRBV30 and J usage is TRBJ2-5, with 9 bases that match TRBD2. Per the germline V gene, CDR1 is GTSNPN and CDR2 is SVGIG (reference sequence). V was pared by 4 bases and J by 5 bases, with 8 bases of the junction left unmatched. There are 14 residues in the CDR3.

The gene calls are TRBV30 and TRBJ2-1; 9 bases match TRBD2. Trimming took 0 bases from V and 10 from J; bases not matched to a gene: 10. The CDR3 runs to 15 residues. CDR1 is GTSNPN, CDR2 SVGIG, per germline (reference sequence). The DNA of the CDR3 is TGTGCCTGGAGTGTAGGCATAGCGGGGGTGGCCGAGCAGTTCTTC. Translated, it gives CAWSVGIAGVAEQFF.

The chain has TRBV19 and TRBJ2-3; D may be TRBD1 or TRBD2 (5 bases each). V dropped 5 bases and J dropped 2 bases, with 11 bases sitting between them. Looked up from germline, CDR1 is LNHDA and CDR2 is SQIVND (reference sequence). CDR3 size: 14 residues. The CDR3 reads CASSLGATTDTQYF. The CDR3 DNA sequence: TGTGCCAGTAGTCTCGGGGCCACCACAGATACGCAGTATTTT.

CDR3 nucleotide sequence: TGCGCCAGCAGCTTTGGACAGGGTATCAGGGCTAATGAAAAACTGTTTTTT. Translated: CASSFGQGIRANEKLFF. The chain combines TRBV5-1 with TRBJ1-4, with 8 bases matching TRBD1. V was clipped by 2 bases and J by 3 bases; unmatched bases: 9. The germline V gene has CDR1 SGHRS and CDR2 YFSETQ. CDR3 length: 17 residues.